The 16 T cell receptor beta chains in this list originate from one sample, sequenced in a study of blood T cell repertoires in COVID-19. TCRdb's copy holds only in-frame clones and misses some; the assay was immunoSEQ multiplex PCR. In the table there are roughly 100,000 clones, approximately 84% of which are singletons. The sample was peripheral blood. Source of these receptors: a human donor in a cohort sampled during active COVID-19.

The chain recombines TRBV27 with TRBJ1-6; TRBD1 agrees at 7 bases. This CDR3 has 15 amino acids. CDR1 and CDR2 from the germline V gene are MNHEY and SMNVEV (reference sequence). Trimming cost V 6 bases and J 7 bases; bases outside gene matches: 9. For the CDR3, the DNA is TGTGCCAGCAGGCCCGGGACAGAATGGAATTCACCCCTCCACTTT. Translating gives CASRPGTEWNSPLHF.

The chain's CDR3 is CASSLGQGIQETQYF. In DNA, the CDR3 is TGTGCCAGCAGCCTCGGACAGGGGATACAAGAGACCCAGTACTTC. V usage is TRBV2 and J usage is TRBJ2-5; 9 bases are shared with TRBD1. V dropped 6 bases and J dropped 2; count of bases not matched to a gene: 7. Germline loops: CDR1 SNHLY, CDR2 FYNNEI. The CDR3 has 15 amino acids.

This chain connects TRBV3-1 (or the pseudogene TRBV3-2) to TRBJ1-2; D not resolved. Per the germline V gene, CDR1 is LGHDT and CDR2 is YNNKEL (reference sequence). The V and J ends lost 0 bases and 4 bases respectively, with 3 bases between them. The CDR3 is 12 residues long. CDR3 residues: CASSQDSYGYTF. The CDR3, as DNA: TGTGCCAGCAGCCAAGACAGCTATGGCTACACCTTC.

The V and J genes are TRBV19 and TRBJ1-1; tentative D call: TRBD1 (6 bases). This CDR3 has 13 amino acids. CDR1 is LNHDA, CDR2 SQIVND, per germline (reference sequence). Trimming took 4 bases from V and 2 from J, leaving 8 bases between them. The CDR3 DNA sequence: TGTGCCAGTAGTACAGGGGAAAACACTGAAGCTTTCTTT. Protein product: CASSTGENTEAFF.

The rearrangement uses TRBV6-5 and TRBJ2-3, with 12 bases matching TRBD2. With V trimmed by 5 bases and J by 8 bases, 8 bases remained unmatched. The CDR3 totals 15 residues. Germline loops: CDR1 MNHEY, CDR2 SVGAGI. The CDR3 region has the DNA TGTGCCAGCAGTCCGACTAGCGGGAGTATTGGTACGCAGTATTTT. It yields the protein CASSPTSGSIGTQYF.

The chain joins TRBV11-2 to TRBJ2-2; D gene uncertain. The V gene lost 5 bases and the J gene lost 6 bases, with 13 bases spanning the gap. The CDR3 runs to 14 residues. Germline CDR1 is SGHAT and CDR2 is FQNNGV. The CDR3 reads CASSPNSFPGELFF. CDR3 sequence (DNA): TGTGCCAGCAGCCCAAATAGCTTTCCCGGGGAGCTGTTTTTT.

CDR3 loop: CASSPTMAGGSGDTQYF. CDR3 bases: TGTGCCAGCAGTCCCACGATGGCGGGGGGTAGTGGAGATACGCAGTATTTT. The J gene is TRBJ2-3, the V gene TRBV7-8; 8 bases agree with TRBD2. CDR3 length: 17 residues. The V and J ends lost 6 bases and 5 bases, in that order; junction bases with no gene match: 16. Germline CDR1 SGHVS, CDR2 FQNEAQ.

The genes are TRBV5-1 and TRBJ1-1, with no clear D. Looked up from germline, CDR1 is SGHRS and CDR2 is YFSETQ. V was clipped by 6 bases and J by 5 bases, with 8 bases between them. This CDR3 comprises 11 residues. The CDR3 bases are TGCGCCAGCACGGGTGGGACTGAAGCTTTCTTT. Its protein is CASTGGTEAFF.

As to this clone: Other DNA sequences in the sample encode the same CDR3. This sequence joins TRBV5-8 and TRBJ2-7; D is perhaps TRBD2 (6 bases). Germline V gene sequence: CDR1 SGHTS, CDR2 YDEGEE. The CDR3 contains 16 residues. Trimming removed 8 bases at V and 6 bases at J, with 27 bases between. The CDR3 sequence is CASRGGLREYDGEQYF. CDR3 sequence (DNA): TGTGCCAGTAGGGGAGGTCTCAGGGAATACGATGGCGAGCAGTACTTC. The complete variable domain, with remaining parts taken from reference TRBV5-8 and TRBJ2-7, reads EAGVTQSPTHLIKTRGQQATLRCSPISGHTSVYWYQQALGLGLQFLLWYDEGEERNRGNFPPRFSGRQFPNYSSELNVNALELEDSALYLCASRGGLREYDGEQYFGPGTRLTVT.

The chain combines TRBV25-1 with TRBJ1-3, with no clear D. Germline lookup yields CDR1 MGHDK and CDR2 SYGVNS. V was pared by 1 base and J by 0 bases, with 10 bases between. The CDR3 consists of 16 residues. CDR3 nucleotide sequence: TGTGCCAGCAGTGAATCGACGGCGGCCTCTGGAAACACCATATATTTT. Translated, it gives CASSESTAASGNTIYF.

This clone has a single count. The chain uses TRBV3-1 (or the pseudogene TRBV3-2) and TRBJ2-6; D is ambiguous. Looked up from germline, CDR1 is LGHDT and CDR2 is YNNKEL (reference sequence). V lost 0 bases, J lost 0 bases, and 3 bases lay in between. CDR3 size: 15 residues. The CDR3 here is CASSQDLSGANVLTF. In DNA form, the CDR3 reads TGTGCCAGCAGCCAAGACCTCTCTGGGGCCAACGTCCTGACTTTC.

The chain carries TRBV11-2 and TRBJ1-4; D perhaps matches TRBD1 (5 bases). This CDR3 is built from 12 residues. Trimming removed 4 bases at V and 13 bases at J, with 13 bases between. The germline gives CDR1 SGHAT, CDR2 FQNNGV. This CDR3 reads CASSSQGVRLFF. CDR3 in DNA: TGTGCCAGCAGCTCCCAGGGTGTTAGACTGTTTTTT.

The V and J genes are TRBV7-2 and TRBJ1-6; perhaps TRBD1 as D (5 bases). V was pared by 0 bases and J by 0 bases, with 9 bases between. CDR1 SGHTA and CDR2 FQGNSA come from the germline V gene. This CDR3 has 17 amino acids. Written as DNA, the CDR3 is TGTGCCAGCAGCTTAGCACAGGAAACCTCCTATAATTCACCCCTCCACTTT. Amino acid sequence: CASSLAQETSYNSPLHF.

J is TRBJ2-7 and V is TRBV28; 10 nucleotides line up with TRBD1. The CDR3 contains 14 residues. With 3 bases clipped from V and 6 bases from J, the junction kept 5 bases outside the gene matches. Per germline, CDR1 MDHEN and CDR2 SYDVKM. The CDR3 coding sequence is TGTGCCAGCAGTTTTCTCAGGACAGGGGGCGAGCAGTACTTC. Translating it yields CASSFLRTGGEQYF.

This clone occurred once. CDR3: CASSTGGTGGMYNEQFF. The CDR3 nucleotides are TGCGCCAGCAGCACGGGTGGGACAGGGGGCATGTACAATGAGCAGTTCTTC. This chain links TRBV5-1 with TRBJ2-1, with 12 bases matching TRBD1. The CDR3 is made up of 17 amino acids. With V trimmed by 4 bases and J by 4 bases, 9 bases remained unmatched. Germline assignment: CDR1 SGHRS and CDR2 YFSETQ.

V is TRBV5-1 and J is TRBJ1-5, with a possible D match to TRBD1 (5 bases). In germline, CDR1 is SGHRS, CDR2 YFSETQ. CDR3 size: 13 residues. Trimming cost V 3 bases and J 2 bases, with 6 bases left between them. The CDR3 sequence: CASSWGGNQPQHF. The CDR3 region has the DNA TGCGCCAGCAGCTGGGGGGGCAATCAGCCCCAGCATTTT.